This T cell receptor (beta chain) stems from a study of cytomegalovirus exposure and HLA in healthy donors. The primer mix had 60 Vbeta and 13 Jbeta primers. Only in-frame clones appear in the TCRdb table, and some are missing; sequencing was by immunoSEQ multiplex PCR. Of 100,000 to 150,000 clones in the sample, roughly 80% were seen once. The CDR3 sequence is 13 residues long. Trimming shortened V by 3 bases and J by 13 bases, and 18 bases separated the two germline ends. CDR1 SNHLY and CDR2 FYNNEI come from the germline V gene. This clonotype was sampled from a man between 18 and 35 years old in good health and CMV-seropositive. Sequences were obtained from PBMCs. The chain is built from TRBV2 and TRBJ1-2; tentatively, D is TRBD1 (6 bases). DNA for the CDR3: TGTGCCAGCAGTGAGATAGGACAGACGCCGGGCACCTTC. Its translation: CASSEIGQTPGTF.